Presented here are 30 T cell receptor beta chains from one specimen sequenced in a study of OX40 agonist ivuxolimab in advanced cancers. Repertoires were generated with immunoSEQ multiplex PCR, while TCRdb's copy carries only in-frame clones and drops some. This table holds some 80,000 clones, just over 90% found once. The material was CD4+ or CD8+ T cells sorted from blood, obtained in a trial of the OX40 agonist ivuxolimab. These receptors all come from an adult with an advanced solid tumor such as melanoma, head and neck, liver or kidney cancer.

The V gene is TRBV14, the J gene TRBJ2-5; D remains unclear. CDR3 length equals 13 residues. Germline V CDR1 and CDR2: SGHDN, FVKESK. Trimming took off 4 bases at V and 4 bases at J, with 10 bases between the two ends. The DNA for the CDR3 is TGTGCCAGCAGCCGAGATATCCGAGAGACCCAGTACTTC. Its protein is CASSRDIRETQYF.

V is TRBV13 and J is TRBJ1-3; D is ambiguous. This CDR3 is built from 14 residues. V dropped 4 bases and J dropped 0 bases, with 7 bases sitting between them. The germline gives CDR1 PRHDT, CDR2 FYEKMQ (reference sequence). Written as DNA, the CDR3 is TGTGCCAGCAGCTCTGCAAGCTCTGGAAACACCATATATTTT. It encodes CASSSASSGNTIYF.

The rearrangement joins TRBV7-9 to TRBJ1-1, with D tentatively TRBD1 (5 bases). Germline V CDR1 and CDR2: SEHNR, FQNEAQ (reference sequence). The V gene lost 3 bases and the J gene lost 0 bases, with 8 bases spanning the gap. The CDR3 is 14 residues long. In nucleotides, the CDR3 is TGTGCCAGCAGCTTCCAGGGATTGAACACTGAAGCTTTCTTT. Translating it yields CASSFQGLNTEAFF.

There are a few counts of this clone. Here the CDR3 reads CASSYGGRLNTEAFF. In DNA form, the CDR3 reads TGTGCCAGCAGTTACGGTGGCAGATTGAACACTGAAGCTTTCTTT. This chain connects TRBV6-5 to TRBJ1-1; no clear D gene. CDR1 is MNHEY, CDR2 SVGAGI, per germline. This CDR3 has 15 residues. V lost 2 bases and J lost 0, with 10 bases in between.

V and J are TRBV5-1 and TRBJ2-7; the D is unclear. This CDR3 is built from 13 residues. The V gene's germline CDR1 is SGHRS and CDR2 YFSETQ. Trimming left V 0 bases short and J 3 bases short, with 7 bases between. The DNA for the CDR3 is TGCGCCAGCAGCTTGGGGCTTGGCTACGAGCAGTACTTC. This encodes CASSLGLGYEQYF.

The chain combines TRBV19 with TRBJ2-7; perhaps D is TRBD1 or TRBD2 (5 bases each). Germline V gene data show CDR1 as LNHDA and CDR2 as SQIVND (reference sequence). V was cut by 5 bases and J by 2 bases, with 16 bases left in between. The CDR3 is 15 amino acids. The CDR3 DNA reads as TGTGCCAGTAGTTCCCGGGACCCCTTCGCCTACGAGCAGTACTTC. Translating gives CASSSRDPFAYEQYF.

CDR3 nucleotide sequence: TGTGCCAGCACCGTACAGGGGTGGACTGAAGCTTTCTTT. Protein: CASTVQGWTEAFF. This chain connects TRBV7-8 to TRBJ1-1, with TRBD1 matching 7 bases. This CDR3 spans 13 amino acids. From germline, CDR1 is SGHVS and CDR2 FQNEAQ. With V trimmed by 7 bases and J by 5 bases, 7 bases remained unmatched.

The rearrangement joins TRBV21-1 to TRBJ2-1; the D call TRBD2 from the table was never checked on the DNA. TRBV21-1 is a known pseudogene. The CDR3 runs to 18 residues. The CDR3 loop is CASSKPMASGRVRSEQFF. DNA of the CDR3: TGTGCCAGCAGCAAACCGATGGCTAGCGGGAGGGTCCGTAGTGAGCAGTTCTTC.

The chain recombines TRBV27 with TRBJ1-4, with 8 bases that match TRBD1. Germline-derived CDR1 and CDR2 are MNHEY and SMNVEV (reference sequence). The CDR3 runs to 14 residues. After removal of 0 bases from V and 8 bases from J, the junction contained 2 bases not matched to a gene. CDR3 sequence: CASSLSGTGEKLFF. CDR3 in DNA: TGTGCCAGCAGTTTATCCGGGACAGGAGAAAAACTGTTTTTT. The complete variable domain, with remaining parts taken from reference TRBV27 and TRBJ1-4, reads EAQVTQNPRYLITVTGKKLTVTCSQNMNHEYMSWYRQDPGLGLRQIYYSMNVEVTDKGDVPEGYKVSRKEKRNFPLILESPSPNQTSLYFCASSLSGTGEKLFFGSGTQLSVL.

This clone came up once. V gene TRBV2 combines with J gene TRBJ1-2; TRBD1 is a possible D gene (5 bases). The V end lost 11 bases, the J end lost 4 bases, and 17 bases lay between the germline ends. The CDR3 length is 13 residues. Germline V gene lookup returns CDR1 SNHLY and CDR2 FYNNEI. DNA of the CDR3: TGTGCCTCCAGAATGGGGGGGACCTATGGCTACACCTTC. Amino acid sequence: CASRMGGTYGYTF. The complete variable domain, with remaining parts taken from reference TRBV2 and TRBJ1-2, reads EPEVTQTPSHQVTQMGQEVILRCVPISNHLYFYWYRQILGQKVEFLVSFYNNEISEKSEIFDDQFSVERPDGSNFTLKIRSTKLEDSAMYFCASRMGGTYGYTFGSGTRLTVV.

The V call is TRBV19, the J call TRBJ2-5; possible D gene TRBD1, 6 bases. The germline V gene encodes CDR1 LNHDA and CDR2 SQIVND (reference sequence). This CDR3 is built from 14 residues. Trimming took 9 bases from V and 1 from J, leaving 15 bases between them. The CDR3 bases are TGTGCCAGCAAACTTGACAGGTCCCAAGAGACCCAGTACTTC. The encoded protein is CASKLDRSQETQYF.

The CDR3 spells CASTRTSEKDTQYF. In nucleotides, the CDR3 is TGTGCCAGCACCCGGACTAGCGAAAAAGATACGCAGTATTTT. The V gene is TRBV2, the J gene TRBJ2-3, with 9 nucleotides matching TRBD2. The V gene's germline CDR1 is SNHLY and CDR2 FYNNEI. V was pared by 7 bases and J by 5 bases, with 7 bases of the junction left unmatched. CDR3 length: 14 residues. The full variable domain, its missing parts supplied by reference TRBV2 and TRBJ2-3, is EPEVTQTPSHQVTQMGQEVILRCVPISNHLYFYWYRQILGQKVEFLVSFYNNEISEKSEIFDDQFSVERPDGSNFTLKIRSTKLEDSAMYFCASTRTSEKDTQYFGPGTRLTVL.

V gene TRBV10-3 combines with J gene TRBJ2-5; possibly TRBD1 or TRBD2 for D (5 bases each). The CDR3 has 15 residues. Trimming shortened V by 3 bases and J by 5 bases, and 16 bases separated the two germline ends. The germline V gene encodes CDR1 ENHRY and CDR2 SYGVKD. The CDR3 coding sequence is TGTGCCATCAGTGACCGAAAGGGGAGAGGGGAGACCCAGTACTTC. Translation gives CAISDRKGRGETQYF.

The rearrangement joins TRBV11-3 to TRBJ2-3; D remains ambiguous. Deletions cut 3 bases from V and 2 bases from J, with 0 bases between. Germline V gene lookup returns CDR1 SGHNT and CDR2 YENEEA. The CDR3 has 11 amino acids. This CDR3 is CASSFTDTQYF. The DNA for the CDR3 is TGTGCCAGCAGCTTCACAGATACGCAGTATTTT. The full variable domain, in which reference TRBV11-3 and TRBJ2-3 provide the parts outside the CDR3, is EAGVVQSPRYKIIEKKQPVAFWCNPISGHNTLYWYLQNLGQGPELLIRYENEEAVDDSQLPKDRFSAERLKGVDSTLKIQPAELGDSAVYLCASSFTDTQYFGPGTRLTVL.

This clone was counted only a few times. This chain uses TRBV7-9 with TRBJ2-7; possible D gene TRBD2, 5 bases. The germline V gene has CDR1 SEHNR and CDR2 FQNEAQ (reference sequence). The CDR3 runs 12 residues. V lost 10 bases to trimming and J lost 5 bases, with 15 bases between them. CDR3 coding DNA: TGTGCCACCGTATTACGGGGAGACGAGCAGTACTTC. This sequence encodes CATVLRGDEQYF.

The chain recombines TRBV19 with TRBJ1-3; D call uncertain. Germline CDR1 LNHDA, CDR2 SQIVND (reference sequence). The length of the CDR3 is 14 residues. V was shortened by 3 bases and J by 0 bases, with 6 bases between the two germline ends. Written as DNA, the CDR3 is TGTGCCAGTAGTATTGGACTCTCTGGAAACACCATATATTTT. The encoded protein is CASSIGLSGNTIYF.

CDR3 bases: TGCGCCAGCAGCCAGGCCCGAGACAGGACCTCTGGAAACACCATATATTTT. Residues: CASSQARDRTSGNTIYF. The chain links TRBV4-1 to TRBJ1-3, with D perhaps TRBD1 (6 bases). Germline CDR1 and CDR2: MGHRA and YSYEKL. The V end lost 3 bases, the J end lost 0 bases, and 15 bases lay between the germline ends. The CDR3 consists of 17 residues.

The chain couples TRBV7-8 to TRBJ2-7, with TRBD1 identical over 8 bases. The CDR3 has 14 amino acids. From germline, CDR1 is SGHVS and CDR2 FQNEAQ. With 1 base clipped from V and 3 bases from J, the junction kept 2 bases outside the gene matches. The CDR3 loop reads CASSLGGQVYEQYF. In nucleotides, the CDR3 is TGTGCCAGCAGCTTAGGGGGACAGGTCTACGAGCAGTACTTC.

The V call is TRBV19, the J call TRBJ2-2, with D unclear. The CDR3 covers 14 residues. V shed 0 bases and J shed 1 base, with 3 bases lying between them. The germline gives CDR1 LNHDA, CDR2 SQIVND (reference sequence). This chain's CDR3 is CASSIEVNTGELFF. In nucleotides, the CDR3 is TGTGCCAGTAGTATAGAAGTGAACACCGGGGAGCTGTTTTTT. The full variable domain, its missing parts supplied by reference TRBV19 and TRBJ2-2, is DGGITQSPKYLFRKEGQNVTLSCEQNLNHDAMYWYRQDPGQGLRLIYYSQIVNDFQKGDIAEGYSVSREKKESFPLTVTSAQKNPTAFYLCASSIEVNTGELFFGEGSRLTVL.

This clone occurred once. The rearrangement joins TRBV28 to TRBJ1-1; 9 bases fit TRBD1. Looked up from germline, CDR1 is MDHEN and CDR2 is SYDVKM. The CDR3 runs to 15 residues. After removal of 4 bases from V and 0 bases from J, the junction contained 3 bases not matched to a gene. The CDR3 DNA is TGTGCCAGCAGTTCTACAGGGGGCGTGAACACTGAAGCTTTCTTT. Translation gives CASSSTGGVNTEAFF.

Details on this clone: Relative to the germline gene, one junction end is altered; a read error may explain this. The chain carries TRBV7-2 and TRBJ2-7; 7 positions agree with TRBD2. Germline V gene data show CDR1 as SGHTA and CDR2 as FQGNSA. There are 14 residues in the CDR3. CDR3 nucleotides: TGTGCCAGCAGCCGGGGAGGGTACTCCTCCGAGCAGTACTTC. Translation gives CASSRGGYSSEQYF.

This clone was recorded a few times. This chain connects TRBV7-9 to TRBJ1-5; 7 bases agree with TRBD1. CDR1 and CDR2 from the germline V gene are SEHNR and FQNEAQ (reference sequence). The CDR3 loop spans 14 amino acids. Germline trimming cut 6 bases from V and 3 bases from J; bases unmatched to any gene: 5. CDR3 sequence (DNA): TGTGCCAGCAGTCGAGGGACAGACAATCAGCCCCAGCATTTT. This sequence encodes CASSRGTDNQPQHF.

This chain joins TRBV4-3 and TRBJ2-2; TRBD1 is a possible D gene (6 bases). Germline V gene data show CDR1 as LGHNA and CDR2 as YSLEER. The CDR3 spans 16 residues. The V end lost 0 bases, the J end lost 3 bases, and 11 bases lay between the germline ends. The CDR3 DNA reads as TGCGCCAGCAGCCAAGAGTTCCAGGGGTACACCGGGGAGCTGTTTTTT. It translates to CASSQEFQGYTGELFF.

The chain couples TRBV5-1 to TRBJ2-7, with unresolved D. The CDR3 spans 14 residues. The ends were cut back, 7 bases at V and 0 bases at J, with 14 bases in the middle. Looked up from germline, CDR1 is SGHRS and CDR2 is YFSETQ. This CDR3 is CASELGINSYEQYF. The CDR3 DNA follows: TGCGCCAGCGAGCTGGGTATAAACTCCTACGAGCAGTACTTC.

This chain joins TRBV27 and TRBJ2-7; D possibly corresponds to TRBD1 (6 bases). The germline V and J ends were trimmed by 5 bases and 3 bases, with 11 bases remaining between them. Germline CDR1 MNHEY, CDR2 SMNVEV (reference sequence). The CDR3 is 13 residues long. CDR3: CASSPLGGYEQYF. For the CDR3, the DNA is TGTGCCAGCAGTCCACTAGGGGGCTACGAGCAGTACTTC.

The chain combines TRBV9 with TRBJ2-2, with D unclear. The CDR3 covers 14 residues. Trimming pared 0 bases from V and 4 bases from J, leaving 7 bases between. Germline CDR1 is SGDLS and CDR2 is YYNGEE. The CDR3 loop reads CASSVAGLTGELFF. The CDR3 nucleotides read TGTGCCAGCAGCGTAGCGGGCCTCACCGGGGAGCTGTTTTTT.

The chain recombines TRBV5-4 with TRBJ2-7; unclear D gene. V lost 4 bases to trimming and J lost 5 bases, with 19 bases between them. CDR1 and CDR2 (germline): SGHNT, YYREEE (reference sequence). The CDR3 has 15 residues. DNA for the CDR3: TGTGCCAGCAGCGCCCAGACGGCCCCTTTGGACGAGCAGTACTTC. Translating it yields CASSAQTAPLDEQYF.

This clone was seen only once. This chain links TRBV6-4 with TRBJ2-3; TRBD2 agrees at 8 bases. V lost 2 bases and J lost 4; bases outside the gene matches: 8. The CDR3 loop spans 16 amino acids. Germline V gives CDR1 MRHNA, CDR2 SNTAGT. DNA for the CDR3: TGTGCCAGCAGTGACATATGGACTAGCAGGGCAGATACGCAGTATTTT. Translating gives CASSDIWTSRADTQYF.

This chain links TRBV7-3 with TRBJ2-5; no clear D gene. CDR3 length: 13 residues. Looked up from germline, CDR1 is SGHTA and CDR2 is FQGTGA. Trimming cost V 2 bases and J 5 bases, with 9 bases left between them. This chain's CDR3 is CASSLDSSETQYF. In nucleotides, the CDR3 is TGTGCCAGCAGCTTAGATAGTTCTGAGACCCAGTACTTC.

This clone was recorded a few times. This chain uses TRBV19 with TRBJ1-5, with D perhaps TRBD1 (6 bases). V was shortened by 6 bases and J by 7 bases, with 16 bases between the two germline ends. This CDR3 is built from 14 residues. CDR1 and CDR2 from the germline V gene are LNHDA and SQIVND (reference sequence). CDR3 coding DNA: TGTGCCAGTAGCCCAGAGGGGGGTGTCCAGCCCCAGCATTTT. Its translation is CASSPEGGVQPQHF.